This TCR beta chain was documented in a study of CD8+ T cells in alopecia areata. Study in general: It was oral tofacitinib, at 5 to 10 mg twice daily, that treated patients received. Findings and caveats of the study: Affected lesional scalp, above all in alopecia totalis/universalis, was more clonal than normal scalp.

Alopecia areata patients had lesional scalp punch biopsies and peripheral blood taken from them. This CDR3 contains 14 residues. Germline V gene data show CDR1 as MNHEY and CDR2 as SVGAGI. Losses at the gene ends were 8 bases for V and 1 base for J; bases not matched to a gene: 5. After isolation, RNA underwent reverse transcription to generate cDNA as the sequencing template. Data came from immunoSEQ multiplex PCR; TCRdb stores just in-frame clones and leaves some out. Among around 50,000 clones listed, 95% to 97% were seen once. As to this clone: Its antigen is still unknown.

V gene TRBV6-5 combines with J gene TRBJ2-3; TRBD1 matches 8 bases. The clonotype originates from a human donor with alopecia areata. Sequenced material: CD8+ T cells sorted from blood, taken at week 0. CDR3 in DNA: TGTGCCAGCTCTGGACAGGGTGGCACAGATACGCAGTATTTT. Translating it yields CASSGQGGTDTQYF.